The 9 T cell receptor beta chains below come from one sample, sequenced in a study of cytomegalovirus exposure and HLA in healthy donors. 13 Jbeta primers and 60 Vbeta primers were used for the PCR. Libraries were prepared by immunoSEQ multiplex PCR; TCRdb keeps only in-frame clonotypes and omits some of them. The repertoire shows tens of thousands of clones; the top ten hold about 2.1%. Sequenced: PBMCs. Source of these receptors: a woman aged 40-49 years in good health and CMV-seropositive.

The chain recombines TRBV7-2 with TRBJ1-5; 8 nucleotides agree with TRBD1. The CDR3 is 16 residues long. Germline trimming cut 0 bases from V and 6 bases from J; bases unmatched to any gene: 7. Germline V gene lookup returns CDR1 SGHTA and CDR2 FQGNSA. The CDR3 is CASSLARTGTGQPQHF. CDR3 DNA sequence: TGTGCCAGCAGCTTAGCCCGGACAGGGACAGGTCAGCCCCAGCATTTT.

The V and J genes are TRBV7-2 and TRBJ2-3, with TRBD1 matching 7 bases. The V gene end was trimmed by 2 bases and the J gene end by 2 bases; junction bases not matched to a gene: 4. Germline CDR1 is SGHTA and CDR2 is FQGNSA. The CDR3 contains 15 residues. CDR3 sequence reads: CASSLWGQNTDTQYF. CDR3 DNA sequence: TGTGCCAGCAGCTTATGGGGACAGAACACAGATACGCAGTATTTT.

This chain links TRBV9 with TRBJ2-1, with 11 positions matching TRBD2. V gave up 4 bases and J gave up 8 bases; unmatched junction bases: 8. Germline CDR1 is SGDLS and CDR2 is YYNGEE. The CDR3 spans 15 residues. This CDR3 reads CASSPTSGSRDEQFF. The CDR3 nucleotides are TGTGCCAGCAGCCCCACTAGCGGGAGTAGGGATGAGCAGTTCTTC.

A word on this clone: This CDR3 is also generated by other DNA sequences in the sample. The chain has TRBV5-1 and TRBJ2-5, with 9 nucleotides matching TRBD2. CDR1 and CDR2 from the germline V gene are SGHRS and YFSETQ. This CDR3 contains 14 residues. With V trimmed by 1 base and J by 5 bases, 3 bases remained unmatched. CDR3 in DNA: TGCGCCAGCAGCTTGTTAGCGGGGGAGGAGACCCAGTACTTC. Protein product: CASSLLAGEETQYF.

The CDR3 loop reads CAWSTGQISNYGYTF. In DNA, the CDR3 is TGTGCCTGGAGTACCGGACAGATTTCTAACTATGGCTACACCTTC. The genes are TRBV30 and TRBJ1-2, with a weak D call TRBD1 (6 bases). The ends were cut back, 2 bases at V and 0 bases at J, with 13 bases in the middle. Germline V gene data show CDR1 as GTSNPN and CDR2 as SVGIG (reference sequence). CDR3 length: 15 amino acids.

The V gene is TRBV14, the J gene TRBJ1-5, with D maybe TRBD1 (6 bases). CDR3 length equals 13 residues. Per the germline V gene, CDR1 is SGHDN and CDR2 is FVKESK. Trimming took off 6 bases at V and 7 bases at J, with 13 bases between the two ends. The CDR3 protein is CASSHTGLQPQHF. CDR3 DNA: TGTGCCAGCAGTCATACAGGGTTGCAGCCCCAGCATTTT.

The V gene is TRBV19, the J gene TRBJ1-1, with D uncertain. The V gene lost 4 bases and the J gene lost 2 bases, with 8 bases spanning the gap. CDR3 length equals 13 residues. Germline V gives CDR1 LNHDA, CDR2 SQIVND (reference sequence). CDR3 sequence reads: CASSTGVNTEAFF. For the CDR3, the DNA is TGTGCCAGTAGTACCGGGGTTAACACTGAAGCTTTCTTT.

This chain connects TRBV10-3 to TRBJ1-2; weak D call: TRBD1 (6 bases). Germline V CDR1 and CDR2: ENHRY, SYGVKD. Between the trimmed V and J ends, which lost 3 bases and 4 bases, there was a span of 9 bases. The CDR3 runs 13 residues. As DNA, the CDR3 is TGTGCCATCAGTGACCCGGACAGCTATGGCTACACCTTC. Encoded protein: CAISDPDSYGYTF.

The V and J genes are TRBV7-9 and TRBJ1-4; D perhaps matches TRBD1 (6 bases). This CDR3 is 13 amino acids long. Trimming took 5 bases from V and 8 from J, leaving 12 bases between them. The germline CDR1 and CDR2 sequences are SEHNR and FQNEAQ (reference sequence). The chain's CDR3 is CASSRDTEEKLFF. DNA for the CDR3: TGTGCCAGCAGCCGGGACACAGAAGAAAAACTGTTTTTT.